This record looks at one T cell receptor (beta chain) sequence and its context. Original handling: Amplifying reference gene primers gave estimates of nucleated cell counts. Repertoires were generated with immunoSEQ multiplex PCR, while TCRdb's copy carries only in-frame clones and drops some. That table gives V, J and clone size, and the DNA gave D and trimming. The data hold under 300,000 clones, with around 86% observed a single time. This entry comes from a study of blood T cell repertoires in COVID-19. For the study at large: Sample material is recorded as cDNA or gDNA derived from T cells, B-cell-depleted T cells, or PBMCs.

Germline trimming cut 8 bases from V and 5 bases from J; bases unmatched to any gene: 9. The germline CDR1 and CDR2 sequences are SNHLY and FYNNEI. The CDR3 contains 15 residues. The receptor was derived from a man between 18 and 29 years old with active or convalescent COVID-19. The J gene is TRBJ2-3, the V gene TRBV2, with 11 positions matching TRBD2. The specimen sequenced was peripheral blood. The CDR3 region has the DNA TGTGCCAGCCACCCTAGCGGGAGGCTGATAGATACGCAGTATTTT. Protein product: CASHPSGRLIDTQYF.